The T cell receptor beta chain described here comes from a study of cytomegalovirus exposure and HLA in healthy donors. With regard to this clone: Its antigen remains unidentified.

The PCR ran on 60 Vbeta and 13 Jbeta primers. Measured with immunoSEQ multiplex PCR; TCRdb has only the in-frame clones, and not every one. The profile shows about 150,000 clones, 80% of them singletons. Findings of the study overall: Among TCR beta chains, those listed as cytomegalovirus-associated numbered over 150.

This CDR3 comprises 19 residues. CDR1 is MGHRA, CDR2 YSYEKL, per germline. Trimming removed 4 bases from V and 6 bases from J; junction bases left unmatched: 22. Sequencing used PBMCs. V gene TRBV4-1 combines with J gene TRBJ2-7, with TRBD1 matching 9 bases. The TCR comes from a man aged 30 to 39 in good health. The CDR3 reads CASSPETVDNRGRGGEQYF. CDR3 coding DNA: TGCGCCAGCAGCCCCGAAACGGTGGACAACAGGGGGCGAGGAGGCGAGCAGTACTTC.